This is a list of T cell receptor beta chains from one sample in a study of T cells after yellow fever vaccination. TCRdb redid the calling of the 5' RACE reads with MiXCR, one entry per CDR3 protein. The sample records some 320,000 distinct CDR3 sequences, around a tenth being singletons. Sequencing used CD4+ T cells sorted from PBMCs, obtained 45 days after the yellow fever booster vaccination. The receptors were sampled from a man between 18 and 35 years old who received the YFV17D yellow fever vaccine. CDR3s include the opening cysteine and the closing phenylalanine or tryptophan. A D gene is named only where the DNA matches it firmly. Clone size is shown for a subset of rows, as once, few, many or a class of expanded clone.

TRBV5-1	.	many	TRBJ2-5	CASSLGSGQQETQYF	TGCGCCAGCAGCTTGGGATCAGGGCAACAAGAGACCCAGTACTTC
TRBV20-1	TRBD1	few	TRBJ2-5	CSATSSGGRETQYF	TGCAGTGCCACATCTTCAGGGGGTCGGGAGACCCAGTACTTC
TRBV7-9	.	.	TRBJ1-6	CASSLGMGPIENSPLHF	TGTGCCAGCAGCTTGGGAATGGGACCGATCGAGAATTCACCCCTCCACTTT
TRBV12-3/TRBV12-4	.	.	TRBJ1-1	CASATDTEAFF	TGTGCCAGCGCCACGGACACTGAAGCTTTCTTT
TRBV5-1	TRBD2	many	TRBJ2-1	CASSLPRGGGLNEQFF	TGCGCCAGCAGCCTACCACGCGGGGGAGGCCTTAATGAGCAGTTCTTC
TRBV12-3/TRBV12-4	.	.	TRBJ1-4	CASSRQNEKLFF	TGTGCCAGCAGCCGTCAAAATGAAAAACTGTTTTTT
TRBV7-3	.	few	TRBJ2-1	CASSLTGPYNEQFF	TGTGCCAGCAGCTTAACTGGGCCCTACAATGAGCAGTTCTTC
TRBV7-9	.	few	TRBJ2-5	CASSPGTIGGETQYF	TGTGCCAGCAGCCCGGGGACGATTGGTGGGGAGACCCAGTACTTC
TRBV7-9	.	.	TRBJ2-5	CASSLRSGSSAETQYF	TGTGCCAGCAGCTTAAGGTCAGGGTCCTCAGCGGAGACCCAGTACTTC
TRBV7-2	.	few	TRBJ1-1	CASSLGLLKAFF	TGTGCCAGCAGCTTGGGACTTCTTAAGGCTTTCTTT
TRBV7-2	.	many	TRBJ1-2	CASSLIGQGGYTF	TGTGCCAGCAGCTTAATAGGTCAGGGAGGCTACACCTTC
TRBV4-1	TRBD1	.	TRBJ2-1	CASSQDKGEGAHNEQFF	TGCGCCAGCAGCCAAGATAAGGGCGAGGGGGCCCACAATGAGCAGTTCTTC
TRBV9	.	.	TRBJ2-5	CASSVGLVETQYF	TGTGCCAGCAGCGTAGGACTGGTGGAGACCCAGTACTTC